This is a list of T cell receptor beta chains from one sample in a study of esophageal squamous cell carcinoma under preoperative chemotherapy. TCRdb reprocessed the PCR reads via MiXCR and lists one record per CDR3 protein. The data contain roughly 30,000 distinct CDR3 sequences, around 50% of them seen just once; the ten biggest clones take up 20% to 25%. Sample acquisition took place from a patient given preoperative chemotherapy. The origin of the receptors is a human donor with esophageal squamous cell carcinoma. The donor label of this sample is uncertain. Each CDR3 is given with its conserved first and last residue. Fields, in order: D gene, V gene, CDR3 protein. The D gene is left open where the match is weak.

.,TRBV5-1,CASSPLGDQETQYF
TRBD1,TRBV6-1,CASKGGPNGELFF
.,TRBV7-2,CARGSQANRADEQFF
TRBD1,TRBV7-2,CASSLQGVRTETQYF
.,TRBV12-5,CASGLADSYEQYF
.,TRBV12-3/TRBV12-4,CASSFGGQNTDTQYF
.,TRBV6-1,CASSEAEGTGGELFF
.,TRBV12-3/TRBV12-4,CASSFLDNEQFF
.,TRBV7-6,CASSLESGEQYF
.,TRBV7-3,CASSRGGGGSQETQFF
TRBD2,TRBV7-2,CAGSGGRDKKTQYF
TRBD1,TRBV27,CASSLSRGRGYEQYF
.,TRBV24-1,CATSDPSRDTKGELFF
.,TRBV7-2,CAGIRGLDKDIQYF
.,TRBV12-3/TRBV12-4,CASSPGHSSYEQYF
TRBD2,TRBV10-3,CAAHRGGVSGSPDTQYF
.,TRBV7-2,CASSLAVNQLAYEQYF